Below, 25 T cell receptor beta chains from the same sample are listed, as sequenced in a study of blood T cell repertoires in COVID-19. Method: immunoSEQ multiplex PCR; TCRdb's copy keeps in-frame clones and lacks some. The repertoire has 250,000 to 300,000 clones, around 90% of them found once; the top ten carry around 1.3%. The specimen was PBMCs or T cells enriched from blood (not recorded which). These receptors were taken from a human donor in a cohort exposed to, infected with or recovered from COVID-19 (not recorded which). The donor label of this sample is uncertain.

The rearrangement joins TRBV27 to TRBJ2-7; tentative D call: TRBD2 (6 bases). There are 13 residues in the CDR3. The germline V and J ends were trimmed by 7 bases and 7 bases, with 17 bases remaining between them. Germline V lookup: CDR1 MNHEY, CDR2 SMNVEV (reference sequence). The CDR3 nucleotides are TGTGCCAGCAAATTGGCGGGGTCGGAAGAGCAGTACTTC. This encodes CASKLAGSEEQYF.

This CDR3 reads CASSAGPGGYGYTF. In DNA, the CDR3 is TGTGCCAGCAGCGCCGGCCCCGGCGGCTATGGCTACACCTTC. The chain employs TRBV3-1 (or the pseudogene TRBV3-2) and TRBJ1-2; D uncertain. The germline V gene has CDR1 LGHDT and CDR2 YNNKEL (reference sequence). The CDR3 consists of 14 residues. The V and J ends lost 5 bases and 4 bases respectively, with 14 bases between them.

The chain carries TRBV30 and TRBJ1-2; D is perhaps TRBD1 (5 bases). Germline V gene data show CDR1 as GTSNPN and CDR2 as SVGIG (reference sequence). V shed 1 base and J shed 4 bases, with 16 bases lying between them. CDR3 length: 15 residues. The CDR3 coding sequence is TGTGCCTGGAGTGCCTGGGGGGTGTTACCCTATGGCTACACCTTC. This encodes CAWSAWGVLPYGYTF.

The chain uses TRBV30 and TRBJ1-5; D is ambiguous. The germline V gene has CDR1 GTSNPN and CDR2 SVGIG (reference sequence). This CDR3 region has 14 residues. Trimming removed 0 bases from V and 6 bases from J, with 12 bases in between. CDR3 DNA: TGTGCCTGGAGTGTTGACGGTGCGGGTCAGCCCCAGCATTTT. Translation gives CAWSVDGAGQPQHF.

There are a few counts of this clone. CDR3 in DNA: TGTGCCAGCTCACCACCGGCTAGCGCCGACGAGCAGTACTTC. Its protein is CASSPPASADEQYF. The J gene is TRBJ2-7, the V gene TRBV18; D is possibly TRBD2 (6 bases). The germline V gene has CDR1 KGHSH and CDR2 LQKENI. Trimming stripped 0 bases from V and 5 bases from J, with 11 bases between. This CDR3 is 14 amino acids long.

The chain combines TRBV5-1 with TRBJ1-2; D possibly corresponds to TRBD1 (5 bases). Germline CDR1 is SGHRS and CDR2 is YFSETQ. Trimming took 3 bases from V and 2 from J, leaving 8 bases between them. The CDR3 length is 13 residues. The CDR3 nucleotides are TGCGCCAGCAGCTCAGGGTCCAACTATGGCTACACCTTC. It translates to CASSSGSNYGYTF.

This chain links TRBV7-2 with TRBJ2-5; D possibly corresponds to TRBD2 (5 bases). Germline values: CDR1 SGHTA, CDR2 FQGNSA. The CDR3 sequence is 14 residues long. The V end was cut by 5 bases, the J end by 5 bases, with 15 bases between. CDR3 coding DNA: TGTGCCAGCAGCGCGGGCTCACGGTTGGAGACCCAGTACTTC. Its translation is CASSAGSRLETQYF.

This chain links TRBV30 with TRBJ2-1; D is unresolved. V was shortened by 0 bases and J by 5 bases, with 11 bases between the two germline ends. Germline V gene sequence: CDR1 GTSNPN, CDR2 SVGIG (reference sequence). This CDR3 spans 14 amino acids. In nucleotides, the CDR3 is TGTGCCTGGAGTGTAGCCCTTTTGGACAATGAGCAGTTCTTC. Translation gives CAWSVALLDNEQFF.

This clone was recorded once. The chain carries TRBV19 and TRBJ1-2; D is possibly TRBD1 (6 bases). Trimming removed 3 bases at V and 3 bases at J, with 17 bases between. The CDR3 is 16 residues long. Germline CDR1 reads LNHDA; CDR2 reads SQIVND (reference sequence). The CDR3 nucleotides are TGTGCCAGTAGTATTGGGGGCGGGGGCTCTCACTATGGCTACACCTTC. This translates into CASSIGGGGSHYGYTF.

The rearrangement joins TRBV19 to TRBJ2-3, with D unresolved. V lost 5 bases and J 2 bases, leaving 17 bases between the germline ends. Germline V CDR1 and CDR2: LNHDA, SQIVND (reference sequence). The CDR3 consists of 16 residues. The CDR3 region is CASSRVGGRTTDTQYF. DNA of the CDR3: TGTGCCAGTAGTCGGGTCGGCGGCAGAACCACAGATACGCAGTATTTT.

The rearrangement links TRBV7-9 to TRBJ2-1; D unresolved. Trimming shortened V by 2 bases and J by 5 bases, and 13 bases separated the two germline ends. The CDR3 covers 15 residues. The V gene's germline CDR1 is SEHNR and CDR2 FQNEAQ (reference sequence). CDR3 protein: CASSLQAPSDNEQFF. The CDR3 DNA reads as TGTGCCAGCAGCTTACAAGCTCCCTCGGACAATGAGCAGTTCTTC.

This chain links TRBV24-1 with TRBJ2-2; tentatively, D is TRBD2 (6 bases). V was shortened by 4 bases and J by 4 bases, with 9 bases between the two germline ends. The germline V gene encodes CDR1 KGHDR and CDR2 SFDVKD. The CDR3 contains 14 residues. The CDR3 loop reads CATSDPGGTGELFF. CDR3 nucleotide sequence: TGTGCCACCAGTGACCCCGGGGGCACCGGGGAGCTGTTTTTT.

The rearrangement uses TRBV7-3 and TRBJ1-2; 8 positions match TRBD1. Germline V lookup: CDR1 SGHTA, CDR2 FQGTGA. The V gene end was trimmed by 3 bases and the J gene end by 8 bases; junction bases not matched to a gene: 14. This CDR3 contains 16 residues. As DNA, the CDR3 is TGTGCCAGCAGCTTGGCCGGGACAGGAAATTCGGGCGGCTACACCTTC. It yields the protein CASSLAGTGNSGGYTF.

The chain couples TRBV4-2 to TRBJ1-4; 7 positions agree with TRBD1. Germline V gives CDR1 LGHNA, CDR2 YNFKEQ. The CDR3 is 17 residues long. J was trimmed by 6 bases and V by 1 base; bases with no gene match: 11. In DNA, the CDR3 is TGTGCCAGCAGCCAAGCCGGAGGGGGCAGGGGAGATGAAAAACTGTTTTTT. It encodes CASSQAGGGRGDEKLFF.

The V gene is TRBV5-4, the J gene TRBJ1-1, with 8 bases that match TRBD1. This CDR3 is 13 amino acids long. Trimming took 4 bases from V and 5 from J; bases not matched to a gene: 4. Germline V CDR1 and CDR2: SGHNT, YYREEE (reference sequence). In DNA, the CDR3 is TGTGCCAGCAGCGAGGACAGGGAAACTGAAGCTTTCTTT. This encodes CASSEDRETEAFF.

About this clone itself: The sample carries other DNA sequences with the same CDR3. The chain uses TRBV14 and TRBJ1-1; tentatively, D is TRBD1 (5 bases). Per germline, CDR1 SGHDN and CDR2 FVKESK. V gave up 1 base and J gave up 4 bases, with 7 bases separating them. The CDR3 extends over 13 amino acids. The CDR3 bases are TGTGCCAGCAGCCAAGGGCAGGGCACTGAAGCTTTCTTT. It codes for CASSQGQGTEAFF.

J is TRBJ2-2 and V is TRBV5-5; 8 nucleotides line up with TRBD2. Germline V gene data show CDR1 as SGHKS and CDR2 as YYEKEE (reference sequence). CDR3 length: 17 residues. The V gene end was trimmed by 0 bases and the J gene end by 0 bases; junction bases not matched to a gene: 4. The CDR3 nucleotides read TGTGCCAGCAGCTTGGGTCCAGCGGGGGCGAACACCGGGGAGCTGTTTTTT. Its protein product is CASSLGPAGANTGELFF.

The CDR3 loop is CASSQDGRLNEKLFF. CDR3 bases: TGTGCCAGCAGCCAAGACGGCAGGTTAAATGAAAAACTGTTTTTT. V is TRBV4-2 and J is TRBJ1-4; no clear D gene. The germline V gene has CDR1 LGHNA and CDR2 YNFKEQ. V dropped 0 bases and J dropped 5 bases, with 10 bases sitting between them. The CDR3 covers 15 residues.

V is TRBV7-3 and J is TRBJ1-5; possibly TRBD1 for D (6 bases). V lost 4 bases to trimming and J lost 5 bases, with 18 bases between them. The CDR3 consists of 16 residues. Germline V CDR1 and CDR2: SGHTA, FQGTGA. This CDR3 is CASSSYRDTNYQPQHF. The CDR3 DNA sequence: TGTGCCAGCAGCTCATACCGGGACACCAATTATCAGCCCCAGCATTTT.

The sample holds one count of this clone. V and J are TRBV19 and TRBJ1-4; TRBD1 agrees at 9 bases. Germline trimming cut 4 bases from V and 13 bases from J; bases unmatched to any gene: 7. Looked up from germline, CDR1 is LNHDA and CDR2 is SQIVND (reference sequence). This CDR3 spans 13 amino acids. CDR3 sequence reads: CASSTGDRDGLFF. As DNA, the CDR3 is TGTGCCAGTAGTACCGGGGACAGGGACGGACTGTTTTTT.

V gene TRBV7-8 combines with J gene TRBJ2-6, with TRBD2 matching over 10 bases. The CDR3 spans 20 residues. The ends lost 1 base at V and 0 bases at J; junction bases unmatched: 9. CDR1 is SGHVS and CDR2 is FQNEAQ in the germline V gene. Here the CDR3 DNA reads TGTGCCAGCAGCTTAGGGCCCCAGCGGGGGGGAATCTCTGGGGCCAACGTCCTGACTTTC. It encodes CASSLGPQRGGISGANVLTF.

This clone appeared a few times. The V and J genes are TRBV2 and TRBJ1-2; TRBD1 matches 9 bases. This CDR3 is 13 amino acids long. V was pared by 8 bases and J by 7 bases, with 8 bases of the junction left unmatched. The germline gives CDR1 SNHLY, CDR2 FYNNEI. As DNA, the CDR3 is TGTGCCAGCGGGAGCCTGACAGGGGGTGGCTACACCTTC. Translation gives CASGSLTGGGYTF.

This chain uses TRBV7-9 with TRBJ1-2, with TRBD1 matching 8 bases. Germline CDR1 is SEHNR and CDR2 is FQNEAQ (reference sequence). With V trimmed by 0 bases and J by 4 bases, 7 bases remained unmatched. CDR3 length: 16 amino acids. The CDR3 DNA reads TGTGCCAGCAGCTTAGCGTTCCAGGGGGCGGGCTATGGCTACACCTTC. As protein: CASSLAFQGAGYGYTF.

The genes are TRBV15 and TRBJ1-2; D call uncertain. The CDR3 length is 13 residues. V dropped 3 bases and J dropped 4 bases, with 9 bases sitting between them. Germline CDR1 and CDR2: LNHNV and YYDKDF (reference sequence). CDR3 amino acids: CATSSSFTYGYTF. The CDR3 DNA reads as TGTGCCACCAGCAGCAGTTTTACCTATGGCTACACCTTC.

The chain carries TRBV19 and TRBJ1-5; D might be TRBD1 (6 bases). Trimming shortened V by 5 bases and J by 7 bases, and 15 bases separated the two germline ends. The CDR3 covers 14 residues. The germline V gene has CDR1 LNHDA and CDR2 SQIVND (reference sequence). CDR3 nucleotides: TGTGCCAGTAGTGCCACAGGGTGGGGACAGCCCCAGCATTTT. Translating gives CASSATGWGQPQHF.